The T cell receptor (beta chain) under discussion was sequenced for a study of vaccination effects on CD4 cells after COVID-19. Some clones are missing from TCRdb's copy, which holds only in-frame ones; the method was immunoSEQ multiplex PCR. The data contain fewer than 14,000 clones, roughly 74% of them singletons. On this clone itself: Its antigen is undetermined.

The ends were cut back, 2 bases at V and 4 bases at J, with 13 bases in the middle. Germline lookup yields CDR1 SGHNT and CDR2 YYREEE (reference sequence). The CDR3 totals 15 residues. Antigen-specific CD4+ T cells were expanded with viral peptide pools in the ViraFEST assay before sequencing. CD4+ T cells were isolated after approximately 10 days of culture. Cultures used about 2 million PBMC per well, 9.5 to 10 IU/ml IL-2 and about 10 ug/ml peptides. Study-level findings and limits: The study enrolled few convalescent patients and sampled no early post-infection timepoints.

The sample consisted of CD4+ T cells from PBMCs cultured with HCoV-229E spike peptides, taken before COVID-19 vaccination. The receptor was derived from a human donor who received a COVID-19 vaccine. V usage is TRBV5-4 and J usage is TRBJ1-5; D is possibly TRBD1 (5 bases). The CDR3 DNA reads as TGTGCCAGCAGCTTCGACCCCGGGGGGAATCAGCCCCAGCATTTT. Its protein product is CASSFDPGGNQPQHF.